This T cell receptor beta chain was sequenced during a study of blood T cell repertoires in COVID-19. The V and J ends lost 6 bases and 4 bases, in that order; junction bases with no gene match: 5. The CDR3 sequence is 15 residues long. Germline V CDR1 and CDR2: MNHEY, SVGAGI. Enrolled through a virtual design, the participants were between about 18 and 100 years of age and came from roughly 22 US areas. Under the authors' procedure: From reference gene primer amplification, estimates of nucleated cell counts were derived. The assay was immunoSEQ multiplex PCR, and TCRdb's table has in-frame clones only and misses some. D and trimming were read from the DNA, whereas the V and J calls and clone size are those reported in that table. This table has fewer than 400,000 clones, around 84% appearing once.

Sequenced sample: PBMCs or T cells enriched from blood (not recorded which). V usage is TRBV6-5 and J usage is TRBJ1-5; 11 bases agree with TRBD1. The receptor was derived from a man aged 30-40 years who had recovered from COVID-19. The CDR3 region is CASRDGQGANQPQHF. DNA for the CDR3: TGTGCCAGCAGAGACGGACAGGGGGCGAATCAGCCCCAGCATTTT.